This T cell receptor (beta chain) was found in a study of shared clonotypes between healthy human individuals. Study summary: Each donor had three CD4 naive, three CD4 memory, two CD8 naive and one CD8 memory plate. Whole-study findings and limits: How much donors shared clonotypes was expected to be affected by sequencing depth.

The data were produced by immunoSEQ multiplex PCR, yet TCRdb's version contains in-frame clones alone and is incomplete. The table has 1.4 million to 1.5 million clones, roughly 96% seen once. CDR3 length equals 18 residues. Trimming shortened V by 4 bases and J by 2 bases, and 23 bases separated the two germline ends. The V gene's germline CDR1 is SGDLS and CDR2 YYNGEE. Details on this clone: The antigen remains undetermined.

The clonotype was recovered from a man aged 30-40 years in good health. This chain joins TRBV9 and TRBJ2-3, with a possible D match to TRBD1 (6 bases). Sequencing was performed on naive CD4+ T cells sorted from blood. Stated subset: CD45RA+ positively selected. The CDR3 bases are TGTGCCAGCAGCTCCCAGGACAGAACTTCATTGTTCACAGATACGCAGTATTTT. It encodes CASSSQDRTSLFTDTQYF.